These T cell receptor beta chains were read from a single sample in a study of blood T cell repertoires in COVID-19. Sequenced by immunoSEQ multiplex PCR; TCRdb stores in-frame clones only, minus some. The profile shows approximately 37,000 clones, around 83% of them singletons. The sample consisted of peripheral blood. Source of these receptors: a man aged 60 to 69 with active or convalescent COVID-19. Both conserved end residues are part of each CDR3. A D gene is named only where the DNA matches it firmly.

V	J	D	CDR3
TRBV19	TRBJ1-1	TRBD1	CASSRDRNTEAFF
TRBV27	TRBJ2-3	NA	CASSLSWRGTDTQYF
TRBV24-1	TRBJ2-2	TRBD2	CATSDLRGENTGELFF
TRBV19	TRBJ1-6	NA	CASSIGQGRNSPLHF
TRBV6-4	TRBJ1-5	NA	CAGSSFSNQPQHF
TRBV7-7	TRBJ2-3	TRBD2	CASSSGSGGTQYF
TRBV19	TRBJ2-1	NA	CASSMGQATRDNEQFF
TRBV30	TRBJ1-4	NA	CAWSTGGADEKLFF
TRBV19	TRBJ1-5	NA	CASSGEGMGNQPQHF
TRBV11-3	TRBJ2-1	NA	CASSLFGGTNEQFF
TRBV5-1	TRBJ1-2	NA	CASSLSPSSGPRNGYTF
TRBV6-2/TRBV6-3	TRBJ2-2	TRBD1	CASSYKLGQMVGGELFF
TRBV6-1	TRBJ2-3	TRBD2	CASSEIPTVAGGAYLHTDTQYF
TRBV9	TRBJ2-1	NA	CASSPGTLGWDEQFF
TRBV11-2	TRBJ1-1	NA	CASSLVSGRENTEAFF